This T cell receptor beta chain came from a study of control samples from healthy donors and cancer patients. This clone was observed a single time. This CDR3 comprises 15 residues. V dropped 1 base and J dropped 4; count of bases not matched to a gene: 6. Germline V gene lookup returns CDR1 SEHNR and CDR2 FQNEAQ (reference sequence). Produced via immunoSEQ multiplex PCR; TCRdb's table is partial and in-frame only. This table holds around 130,000 clones, more than 70% found once. Sequencing input: blood. The receptor was derived from a man over 45 in good health. The rearrangement links TRBV7-9 to TRBJ1-2; 7 bases are a match to TRBD1. The CDR3 region has the DNA TGTGCCAGCAGCTTAGAGTGGGACAGAAGCTATGGCTACACCTTC. Protein product: CASSLEWDRSYGYTF.